These 22 T cell receptor beta chains originate from one sample sequenced in a study of T cell responses to AZD1222 COVID-19 vaccine. Only in-frame clones appear in the TCRdb table, and some are missing; sequencing was by immunoSEQ multiplex PCR. The sample shows approximately 75,000 clones, around 87% of them seen only once. The specimen was peripheral blood, collected 28 days after the second AZD1222 dose. These receptors were obtained from an adult who received the AZD1222 COVID-19 vaccine.

This clone was picked up one time. This chain uses TRBV19 with TRBJ2-7; weak D call: TRBD1 (6 bases). Trimming removed 10 bases at V and 2 bases at J, with 12 bases between. Germline lookup yields CDR1 LNHDA and CDR2 SQIVND (reference sequence). CDR3 length equals 12 residues. CDR3 DNA sequence: TGTGCCACTTCCGACAGGACCTACGAGCAGTACTTC. Translating it yields CATSDRTYEQYF.

The chain carries TRBV2 and TRBJ2-1, with 9 bases aligning to TRBD2. Germline CDR1 and CDR2: SNHLY and FYNNEI. V trimming: 7 bases; J trimming: 9 bases; junction bases outside the gene matches: 10. The CDR3 consists of 14 residues. The chain's CDR3 is CASKDSGGRGEQFF. CDR3 bases: TGTGCCAGCAAGGATAGCGGGGGCCGGGGTGAGCAGTTCTTC.

This sequence joins TRBV21-1 and TRBJ2-7; the tabulated D call, TRBD2, remains unverified against the DNA. TRBV21-1 is assigned pseudogene status. The length of the CDR3 is 13 residues. As DNA, the CDR3 is TGTGCCAGCACATTGACTCCGACCTACGAGCAGTACTTC. Its protein product is CASTLTPTYEQYF.

DNA for the CDR3: TGTGCCAGCAGCCGTGTCGACAGGCCTGGAAACACCATATATTTT. Amino acid sequence: CASSRVDRPGNTIYF. The gene calls are TRBV7-2 and TRBJ1-3, with D possibly TRBD1 on 6 matching bases. Per the germline V gene, CDR1 is SGHTA and CDR2 is FQGNSA. The ends were cut back, 5 bases at V and 2 bases at J, with 13 bases in the middle. This CDR3 has 15 amino acids.

The chain employs TRBV24-1 and TRBJ2-7, with D perhaps being TRBD1 or TRBD2 (6 bases each). Trimming left V 9 bases short and J 2 bases short, with 13 bases between. The germline gives CDR1 KGHDR, CDR2 SFDVKD. CDR3 length: 13 amino acids. This CDR3 is CATAKGGAYEQYF. In DNA form, the CDR3 reads TGTGCCACCGCTAAGGGGGGAGCCTACGAGCAGTACTTC.

V gene TRBV5-4 combines with J gene TRBJ2-5; TRBD2 matches 9 bases. CDR1 is SGHNT, CDR2 YYREEE, per germline (reference sequence). The CDR3 runs to 15 residues. J lost 2 bases, V lost 4 bases, and 6 bases had no gene match. Here the CDR3 reads CASSVRGGRQETQYF. CDR3 sequence (DNA): TGTGCCAGCAGCGTGCGGGGGGGACGGCAAGAGACCCAGTACTTC.

The gene calls are TRBV5-4 and TRBJ2-5, with D perhaps given as TRBD1 or TRBD2 (5 bases each). Trimming stripped 0 bases from V and 5 bases from J, with 17 bases between. The CDR3 covers 16 residues. Per the germline V gene, CDR1 is SGHNT and CDR2 is YYREEE (reference sequence). CDR3 region: CASSLGGRKPQETQYF. Written as DNA, the CDR3 is TGTGCCAGCAGCTTGGGGGGACGGAAACCCCAGGAGACCCAGTACTTC.

The J gene is TRBJ1-5, the V gene TRBV19; D is undetermined. The CDR3 consists of 16 residues. Germline V CDR1 and CDR2: LNHDA, SQIVND (reference sequence). The germline V and J ends were trimmed by 1 base and 9 bases, with 19 bases remaining between them. The CDR3, as DNA: TGTGCCAGTAGTATAGTTTCGGGAACAAACACGGGGCCCCAGCATTTT. Its protein is CASSIVSGTNTGPQHF.

The V gene is TRBV3-1 (or the pseudogene TRBV3-2), the J gene TRBJ2-3; 10 bases line up with TRBD1. The V gene's germline CDR1 is LGHDT and CDR2 YNNKEL (reference sequence). V gave up 3 bases and J gave up 6 bases; unmatched junction bases: 9. CDR3 length: 16 residues. CDR3 residues: CASSQGDRGPRDTQYF. CDR3 bases: TGTGCCAGCAGCCAGGGGGACAGGGGCCCCCGGGATACGCAGTATTTT.

Details on this clone: This sample also contains other DNA sequences that code for the same CDR3. The rearrangement uses TRBV15 and TRBJ2-7; D gene uncertain. The V gene's germline CDR1 is LNHNV and CDR2 YYDKDF (reference sequence). The V and J ends lost 0 bases and 3 bases respectively, with 6 bases between them. The CDR3 loop spans 13 amino acids. CDR3 bases: TGTGCCACCAGCAGAGATAGGAGCTACGAGCAGTACTTC. It encodes CATSRDRSYEQYF.

This clone was seen just once. This chain connects TRBV9 to TRBJ2-7; D possibly uses TRBD1 or TRBD2 (6 bases each). Germline V gene sequence: CDR1 SGDLS, CDR2 YYNGEE. The CDR3 runs to 11 residues. V lost 3 bases, J lost 12 bases, and 13 bases lay in between. The CDR3 is CASSAGALMYF. CDR3 DNA: TGTGCCAGCAGCGCGGGGGCGTTGATGTACTTC.

V and J are TRBV30 and TRBJ1-4; D remains ambiguous. CDR3 size: 12 residues. Germline CDR1 GTSNPN, CDR2 SVGIG (reference sequence). The ends were cut back, 6 bases at V and 11 bases at J, with 16 bases in the middle. CDR3 in DNA: TGTGCCTGTTTGAATGCGCCAACCAAACTGTTTTTT. Translated, it gives CACLNAPTKLFF.

J is TRBJ1-2 and V is TRBV5-6, with D unresolved. The CDR3 has 16 amino acids. Germline V lookup: CDR1 SGHDT, CDR2 YYEEEE. The germline V and J ends were trimmed by 4 bases and 4 bases, with 20 bases remaining between them. The CDR3, as DNA: TGTGCCAGCAGCCCTGGGTTATTAGGGCCTAGCTATGGCTACACCTTC. Translating it yields CASSPGLLGPSYGYTF.

This chain links TRBV6-5 with TRBJ1-4; D unclear. CDR3 length: 13 residues. V was clipped by 3 bases and J by 7 bases, with 9 bases between them. CDR1 is MNHEY, CDR2 SVGAGI, per germline. The CDR3 region is CASSYPSGEKLFF. CDR3 bases: TGTGCCAGCAGTTATCCAAGCGGTGAAAAACTGTTTTTT.

V usage is TRBV5-5 and J usage is TRBJ2-5, with 10 bases matching TRBD2. The CDR3 is 15 residues long. The V segment lost 2 bases and the J segment 5 bases; nucleotides outside the gene matches: 6. Germline V gene data show CDR1 as SGHKS and CDR2 as YYEKEE (reference sequence). The CDR3 spells CASSFQRGGEETQYF. CDR3 coding DNA: TGTGCCAGCAGCTTTCAGCGGGGGGGTGAGGAGACCCAGTACTTC.

This clone was found a few times. The chain joins TRBV7-2 to TRBJ2-5, with 8 nucleotides matching TRBD2. The V gene's germline CDR1 is SGHTA and CDR2 FQGNSA. This CDR3 region has 13 residues. The ends lost 7 bases at V and 5 bases at J; junction bases unmatched: 6. This CDR3 reads CASTRSGGETQYF. CDR3 DNA sequence: TGTGCCAGCACCCGATCGGGGGGGGAGACCCAGTACTTC.

The chain has TRBV30 and TRBJ2-2; 8 bases map to TRBD2. The CDR3 consists of 14 residues. Germline CDR1 reads GTSNPN; CDR2 reads SVGIG (reference sequence). The V segment lost 4 bases and the J segment 5 bases; nucleotides outside the gene matches: 6. The CDR3 region has the DNA TGTGCCTGGAAGACTAGCGAGTATACCGGGGAGCTGTTTTTT. Its protein is CAWKTSEYTGELFF.

This chain uses TRBV6-5 with TRBJ1-4; D is undetermined. CDR3 size: 12 residues. From germline, CDR1 is MNHEY and CDR2 SVGAGI. V was cut by 6 bases and J by 2 bases, with 4 bases left in between. CDR3 loop: CASRGTNEKLFF. CDR3 in DNA: TGTGCCAGCAGAGGTACTAATGAAAAACTGTTTTTT.

The rearrangement links TRBV27 to TRBJ1-1; D remains ambiguous. The CDR3 is made up of 12 amino acids. Trimming shortened V by 7 bases and J by 10 bases, and 16 bases separated the two germline ends. The germline V gene encodes CDR1 MNHEY and CDR2 SMNVEV (reference sequence). The CDR3 loop is CASTSQGTRAFF. The CDR3 DNA follows: TGTGCCAGCACCTCCCAAGGCACCCGAGCTTTCTTT.

The chain recombines TRBV11-3 with TRBJ2-3; no definite D call. The CDR3 loop spans 13 amino acids. Trimming shortened V by 5 bases and J by 5 bases, and 11 bases separated the two germline ends. Germline V gene sequence: CDR1 SGHNT, CDR2 YENEEA. The CDR3 DNA is TGTGCCAGCAGCAGAAATCACTTAGATACGCAGTATTTT. It encodes CASSRNHLDTQYF.

The gene calls are TRBV25-1 and TRBJ1-1, with D maybe TRBD1 (6 bases). The CDR3 is made up of 11 amino acids. Germline assignment: CDR1 MGHDK and CDR2 SYGVNS. The V end was cut by 5 bases, the J end by 8 bases, with 9 bases between. The CDR3 spells CASSLGQEAFF. The CDR3, as DNA: TGTGCCAGCAGTCTCGGACAGGAAGCTTTCTTT.

This chain joins TRBV5-1 and TRBJ2-5; tentatively, D is TRBD2 (5 bases). This CDR3 is 14 amino acids long. Trimming left V 4 bases short and J 5 bases short, with 15 bases between. The germline gives CDR1 SGHRS, CDR2 YFSETQ. CDR3 region: CASSRRPGPETQYF. The CDR3 region has the DNA TGCGCCAGCAGCCGGAGGCCAGGCCCGGAGACCCAGTACTTC.